The 23 T cell receptor beta chains presented below share a single source sample, sequenced in a study of shared clonotypes between healthy human individuals. Generated by immunoSEQ multiplex PCR, the TCRdb table keeps only in-frame clones and is missing some. The table lists about 870,000 clones, roughly 92% of them singletons. The naive CD8 subset, CD45RO-negative cells positively selected for CCR7, excluded terminally differentiated effector memory CD45RA+ cells. The sequencing sample was made of naive CD8+ T cells sorted from blood. These receptor sequences come from a man under 40 in good health.

The genes are TRBV7-9 and TRBJ2-1; 10 bases align to TRBD2. The V gene end was trimmed by 0 bases and the J gene end by 7 bases; junction bases not matched to a gene: 3. CDR3 length equals 15 residues. CDR1 and CDR2 from the germline V gene are SEHNR and FQNEAQ (reference sequence). This CDR3 is CASSLAGLASNEQFF. Here the CDR3 DNA reads TGTGCCAGCAGCTTAGCGGGACTAGCGTCAAATGAGCAGTTCTTC. Looking up the rest from reference TRBV7-9 and TRBJ2-1 gives the full variable domain: DTGVSQNPRHKITKRGQNVTFRCDPISEHNRLYWYRQTLGQGPEFLTYFQNEAQLEKSRLLSDRFSAERPKGSFSTLEIQRTEQGDSAMYLCASSLAGLASNEQFFGPGTRLTVL.

This chain joins TRBV6-1 and TRBJ1-4, with D unclear. CDR3 length equals 15 residues. CDR1 MNHNS and CDR2 SASEGT come from the germline V gene. V lost 3 bases and J lost 2, with 10 bases in between. CDR3 amino acids: CASSDRRFTNEKLFF. The CDR3 DNA reads TGTGCCAGCAGTGATCGGCGATTCACTAATGAAAAACTGTTTTTT.

This clone was seen just once. The chain uses TRBV7-4 and TRBJ2-7, with 10 bases that match TRBD1. The CDR3 loop spans 18 amino acids. V trimming: 5 bases; J trimming: 0 bases; junction bases outside the gene matches: 13. Germline CDR1 is SGHVT and CDR2 is SQSDAQ. The CDR3 here is CASSQGVTGGPSSYEQYF. Written as DNA, the CDR3 is TGTGCCAGCAGCCAGGGAGTGACAGGGGGCCCTAGCTCCTACGAGCAGTACTTC. The whole variable domain, filled in from reference TRBV7-4 and TRBJ2-7, reads GAGVSQSPRYKVAKRGRDVALRCDSISGHVTLYWYRQTLGQGSEVLTYSQSDAQRDKSGRPSGRFSAERPERSVSTLKIQRTEQGDSAVYLCASSQGVTGGPSSYEQYFGPGTRLTVT.

This clone was recorded only once. V is TRBV11-2 and J is TRBJ2-1; the D gene could be TRBD1 or TRBD2 (5 bases each). In germline, CDR1 is SGHAT, CDR2 FQNNGV. Trimming cost V 0 bases and J 10 bases, with 7 bases left between them. CDR3 size: 12 residues. CDR3 amino acids: CASSLEGVEQFF. The CDR3 coding sequence is TGTGCCAGCAGCTTAGAGGGGGTCGAGCAGTTCTTC.

The rearrangement uses TRBV4-1 and TRBJ1-1; no clear D. V lost 4 bases and J 7 bases, leaving 16 bases between the germline ends. Germline V gene sequence: CDR1 MGHRA, CDR2 YSYEKL. The CDR3 length is 14 residues. CDR3 coding DNA: TGCGCCAGCAGCCGCGGCCTTCTAAGGGATGAAGCTTTCTTT. Protein product: CASSRGLLRDEAFF.

The chain recombines TRBV7-8 with TRBJ2-2; D remains ambiguous. Germline lookup yields CDR1 SGHVS and CDR2 FQNEAQ. This CDR3 is built from 17 residues. V lost 5 bases to trimming and J lost 1 base, with 17 bases between them. The CDR3 region is CASSLSSWAENTGELFF. The DNA of the CDR3 is TGTGCCAGCAGCCTATCATCGTGGGCGGAGAACACCGGGGAGCTGTTTTTT.

The chain couples TRBV29-1 to TRBJ2-1; D unclear. Germline lookup yields CDR1 SQVTM and CDR2 ANQGSEA. The CDR3 sequence is 12 residues long. Trimming shortened V by 3 bases and J by 7 bases, and 10 bases separated the two germline ends. CDR3 coding DNA: TGCAGCGTTGAGGATCACCGGAATGAGCAGTTCTTC. This gives the protein CSVEDHRNEQFF.

The J gene is TRBJ2-2, the V gene TRBV9, with TRBD1 matching 11 bases. Germline loops: CDR1 SGDLS, CDR2 YYNGEE. The CDR3 consists of 17 residues. V was clipped by 3 bases and J by 4 bases; unmatched bases: 8. The CDR3 spells CASSADRGLQFTGELFF. CDR3 DNA sequence: TGTGCCAGCAGCGCGGACAGGGGGCTGCAGTTCACCGGGGAGCTGTTTTTT. Complete variable domain (other parts from reference TRBV9 and TRBJ2-2): DSGVTQTPKHLITATGQRVTLRCSPRSGDLSVYWYQQSLDQGLQFLIQYYNGEERAKGNILERFSAQQFPDLHSELNLSSLELGDSALYFCASSADRGLQFTGELFFGEGSRLTVL.

This chain joins TRBV19 and TRBJ2-3, with TRBD2 matching 9 bases. The CDR3 sequence is 16 residues long. Looked up from germline, CDR1 is LNHDA and CDR2 is SQIVND (reference sequence). V shed 7 bases, J shed 5 bases, and the junction held 13 bases outside the gene matches. The CDR3 spells CASNSYSGSSGDTQYF. CDR3 nucleotide sequence: TGTGCCAGTAACTCGTATAGCGGGAGTTCCGGAGATACGCAGTATTTT.

The V and J genes are TRBV10-2 and TRBJ2-7; 12 bases agree with TRBD2. CDR1 is WSHSY and CDR2 is SAAADI in the germline V gene. Trimming cost V 4 bases and J 2 bases; bases outside gene matches: 0. The CDR3 has 14 residues. The CDR3 DNA is TGCGCCAGCAGTGGACTAGCGGGGGCCTACGAGCAGTACTTC. Its translation is CASSGLAGAYEQYF.

This chain joins TRBV19 and TRBJ2-7; 10 positions match TRBD2. CDR3 length: 14 amino acids. CDR1 and CDR2 from the germline V gene are LNHDA and SQIVND (reference sequence). J was trimmed by 3 bases and V by 5 bases; bases with no gene match: 4. CDR3: CASSYRLAGYEQYF. DNA of the CDR3: TGTGCCAGTAGTTACCGACTAGCGGGCTACGAGCAGTACTTC.

The chain joins TRBV5-1 to TRBJ2-7; possible D gene TRBD1, 6 bases. The CDR3 is 15 residues long. V was pared by 2 bases and J by 1 base, with 13 bases between. Per the germline V gene, CDR1 is SGHRS and CDR2 is YFSETQ. CDR3 bases: TGCGCCAGCAGCTTCCGGGACATTGGATCCTACGAGCAGTACTTC. This sequence encodes CASSFRDIGSYEQYF.

The V and J genes are TRBV28 and TRBJ1-2, with TRBD1 as a possible D gene (5 bases). This CDR3 region has 16 residues. V lost 5 bases and J 4 bases, leaving 20 bases between the germline ends. Per germline, CDR1 MDHEN and CDR2 SYDVKM. CDR3 residues: CASSITHQAGGYGYTF. In DNA form, the CDR3 reads TGTGCCAGCAGTATCACCCACCAGGCTGGGGGCTATGGCTACACCTTC.

The CDR3 DNA reads TGTGCCAGCAGCCAGCTAGCGGGAGGCTCCTACAATGAGCAGTTCTTC. Its translation: CASSQLAGGSYNEQFF. The gene calls are TRBV7-9 and TRBJ2-1, with 11 bases identical to TRBD2. This CDR3 is 16 amino acids long. Germline CDR1 reads SEHNR; CDR2 reads FQNEAQ (reference sequence). With 5 bases clipped from V and 0 bases from J, the junction kept 3 bases outside the gene matches.

The V call is TRBV28, the J call TRBJ2-7; TRBD1 is a possible D gene (5 bases). The ends were cut back, 9 bases at V and 3 bases at J, with 21 bases in the middle. Per germline, CDR1 MDHEN and CDR2 SYDVKM. The CDR3 contains 15 residues. CDR3 residues: CASEHQGLDFYEQYF. For the CDR3, the DNA is TGTGCCAGTGAACACCAGGGCTTGGATTTCTACGAGCAGTACTTC.

This clone occurred once. J is TRBJ2-3 and V is TRBV2; 7 bases are shared with TRBD1. Germline V CDR1 and CDR2: SNHLY, FYNNEI. CDR3 length: 15 amino acids. The trim removed 5 bases at V and 0 bases at J, leaving 5 bases unmatched. In DNA, the CDR3 is TGTGCCAGCAGTAAGGGACAGACTAGCACAGATACGCAGTATTTT. This codes for CASSKGQTSTDTQYF.

The J gene is TRBJ1-4, the V gene TRBV21-1; the listed D gene, TRBD1, was not tested against the DNA. TRBV21-1 is designated a pseudogene. The CDR3 length is 12 residues. The CDR3 sequence is CASGQGDEKLFF. Here the CDR3 DNA reads TGTGCCAGCGGGCAGGGTGATGAAAAACTGTTTTTT.

Notes on this clone: At one of its ends the junction is not consistent with the germline gene, which may arise from a read error. The chain is built from TRBV7-7 and TRBJ2-1; 12 positions match TRBD2. The germline CDR1 and CDR2 sequences are SSHAT and FNYEAQ (reference sequence). This CDR3 is built from 15 residues. CDR3 region: CASSAGLAGDNEQFF. CDR3 DNA sequence: TGTGCTAGCAGCGCGGGACTAGCGGGCGATAACGAGCAGTTCTTC.

The CDR3: CASSEAVRGTEQYF. The CDR3 DNA is TGTGCCAGCAGTGAAGCCGTACGAGGGACTGAGCAGTACTTC. This chain connects TRBV6-1 to TRBJ2-7; tentative D call: TRBD2 (6 bases). The length of the CDR3 is 14 residues. Trimming took 0 bases from V and 7 from J, leaving 13 bases between them. In germline, CDR1 is MNHNS, CDR2 SASEGT.

V usage is TRBV5-1 and J usage is TRBJ2-1; 10 nucleotides match TRBD2. J gave up 0 bases and V 4 bases, and 25 bases lay outside the gene matches. This CDR3 is 23 amino acids long. Germline V lookup: CDR1 SGHRS, CDR2 YFSETQ. CDR3 bases: TGCGCCAGCAGCGGGCCCACTTCGCAGCGGGAGGGCCGGGACATGAGCTCCTACAATGAGCAGTTCTTC. This encodes CASSGPTSQREGRDMSSYNEQFF. Filled out from reference TRBV5-1 and TRBJ2-1, the complete variable domain reads KAGVTQTPRYLIKTRGQQVTLSCSPISGHRSVSWYQQTPGQGLQFLFEYFSETQRNKGNFPGRFSGRQFSNSRSEMNVSTLELGDSALYLCASSGPTSQREGRDMSSYNEQFFGPGTRLTVL.

This chain uses TRBV11-2 with TRBJ2-7, with a possible D match to TRBD1 (5 bases). The CDR3 consists of 16 residues. Deletions cut 1 base from V and 0 bases from J, with 13 bases between. Germline CDR1 reads SGHAT; CDR2 reads FQNNGV. The DNA of the CDR3 is TGTGCCAGCAGCTTAGGTGGGGCACGGTACTCCTACGAGCAGTACTTC. Translated, it gives CASSLGGARYSYEQYF.

This clone is a singleton in its sample. V is TRBV27 and J is TRBJ2-3; D perhaps matches TRBD2 (5 bases). CDR3 length equals 14 residues. Germline values: CDR1 MNHEY, CDR2 SMNVEV (reference sequence). Trimming cost V 7 bases and J 4 bases, with 15 bases left between them. Here the CDR3 reads CASTKEGASDTQYF. Here the CDR3 DNA reads TGTGCCAGCACTAAAGAGGGAGCTTCAGATACGCAGTATTTT.

The chain uses TRBV6-5 and TRBJ1-1, with D perhaps matching TRBD1 (6 bases). Trimming left V 6 bases short and J 10 bases short, with 21 bases between. This CDR3 is 14 amino acids long. Germline CDR1 is MNHEY and CDR2 is SVGAGI. CDR3 DNA sequence: TGTGCCAGCAGACCGACGGGGGCAGACCATAGAGCTTTCTTT. As protein: CASRPTGADHRAFF.